These 3 T cell receptor beta chains came from one sample sequenced in a study of T cells in Graves' hyperthyroidism and ophthalmopathy. Amplified TCR beta CDR3 regions came from RNA transcripts. When the TCR CDR3 underwent first-round RT-PCR, the HTBI primer set was used. TCRdb reprocessed the multiplex PCR reads via MiXCR and lists one record per CDR3 protein. The repertoire holds 500,000 to 650,000 distinct CDR3 sequences, with 46% as singletons. Sequenced input: peripheral blood or thyroid tissue (not recorded which). The receptors were gathered from an adult woman with Graves' disease, either hyperthyroidism or ophthalmopathy (not recorded which).

The table lists this clonotype with a few counts. The chain uses TRBV29-1 and TRBJ1-3, with D tentatively TRBD1 (5 bases). Trimming stripped 5 bases from V and 3 bases from J, with 8 bases between. The CDR3 sequence is 12 residues long. Germline values: CDR1 SQVTM, CDR2 ANQGSEA. The CDR3 nucleotides read TGCAGCGTTCAGGGACTTGGAAACACCATATATTTT. This codes for CSVQGLGNTIYF.

As regards this clonotype: A much larger clone differs by one base, so this may be a read error. The chain links TRBV5-5 to TRBJ2-3, with 8 bases lining up with TRBD1. CDR1 is SGHKS, CDR2 YYEKEE, per germline (reference sequence). Unmatched junction bases numbered 7, after V lost 4 bases and J lost 0 bases. The CDR3 runs to 16 residues. The CDR3 is CASSKRTGRSTDTQYF. CDR3 bases: TGTGCCAGCAGCAAGAGGACAGGGAGGAGCACAGATACGCAGTATTTT.

The chain links TRBV10-3 to TRBJ1-1; 11 bases fit TRBD1. Germline V lookup: CDR1 ENHRY, CDR2 SYGVKD. The CDR3 is 16 residues long. After removal of 4 bases from V and 3 bases from J, the junction contained 7 bases not matched to a gene. The CDR3 region has the DNA TGTGCCATCAGTGCCGGGACAGGGGGAGGCCACACTGAAGCTTTCTTT. Protein product: CAISAGTGGGHTEAFF.